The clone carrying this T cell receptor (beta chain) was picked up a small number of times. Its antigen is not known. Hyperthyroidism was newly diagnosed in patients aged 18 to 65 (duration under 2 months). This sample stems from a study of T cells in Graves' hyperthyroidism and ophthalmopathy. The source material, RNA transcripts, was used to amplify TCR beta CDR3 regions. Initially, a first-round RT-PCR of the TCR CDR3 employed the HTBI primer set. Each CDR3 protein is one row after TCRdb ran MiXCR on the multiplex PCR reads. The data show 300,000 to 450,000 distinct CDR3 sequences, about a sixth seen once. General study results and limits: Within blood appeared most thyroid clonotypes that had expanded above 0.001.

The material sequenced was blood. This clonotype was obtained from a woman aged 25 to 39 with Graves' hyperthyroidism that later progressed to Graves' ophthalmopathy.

The CDR3 sequence is CASSWGGLPTETQYF. In DNA form, the CDR3 reads TGTGCCAGCAGCTGGGGGGGACTACCTACGGAGACCCAGTACTTC. This chain connects TRBV7-9 to TRBJ2-5; 7 bases align to TRBD2. The CDR3 runs to 15 residues. Germline V gene data show CDR1 as SEHNR and CDR2 as FQNEAQ (reference sequence). V shed 4 bases and J 5 bases; nucleotides not matched to a gene: 10.